Listed below are T cell receptor beta chains from one sample, sequenced in a study of PD-1 blockade in classical Hodgkin lymphoma. Only in-frame clones appear in the TCRdb table, and some are missing; sequencing was by immunoSEQ multiplex PCR. The repertoire holds roughly 20,000 clones, with 85% as singletons. The source material was peripheral blood mononuclear cells (PBMCs), sampled before the fourth cycle of nivolumab. The source is a human donor with classical Hodgkin lymphoma. Each CDR3 is given with its conserved first and last residue. A D gene is named only where the DNA matches it firmly. Clone size is shown for a subset of rows, as once, few, many or a class of expanded clone.

>TRBV21-1|-|-|TRBJ2-7
TGTGCCAGCAGCAAAGAAGGGGCCAGGGGGATCACCTACGAGCAGTACTTC
CASSKEGARGITYEQYF
>TRBV7-7|-|-|TRBJ2-5
TGTGCCAGCAGCGCAGTACTAAGGAGGGCGGGAGAGACCCAGTACTTC
CASSAVLRRAGETQYF
>TRBV11-2|TRBD2|-|TRBJ2-7
TGTGCCAGCAGCCTCCACTCTAGCGGGAGTCTCGAGCAGTACTTC
CASSLHSSGSLEQYF
>TRBV5-1|-|-|TRBJ1-5
TGCGCCAGCAGCTTGGACGTTGGTGGGAATCAGCCCCAGCATTTT
CASSLDVGGNQPQHF
>TRBV27|-|few|TRBJ1-5
TGTGCCAGCAGTTTTGCAGGGGATCAGCCCCAGCATTTT
CASSFAGDQPQHF
>TRBV7-9|-|-|TRBJ2-1
TGTGCCAGCACCCCCCAGGGCTACGACAATGAGCAGTTCTTC
CASTPQGYDNEQFF
>TRBV29-1|-|-|TRBJ2-7
TGCAGCGCTACCGACTCTATATACGAGCAGTACTTC
CSATDSIYEQYF
>TRBV27|-|-|TRBJ1-1
TGTGCCAGCAGTTTGGTAATGAACACTGAAGCTTTCTTT
CASSLVMNTEAFF
>TRBV7-8|TRBD1|-|TRBJ1-2
TGTGCCAGCAACAGAGGGACAGGGGAAGGCTACACCTTC
CASNRGTGEGYTF
>TRBV18|TRBD1|-|TRBJ1-2
TGTGCCAGCTCACTTTCCCGGGACAGCGGAGACTATGGCTACACCTTC
CASSLSRDSGDYGYTF
>TRBV19|TRBD2|-|TRBJ2-7
TGTGCCAGTAGTATTGGGACTAGTTCCTACGAGCAGTACTTC
CASSIGTSSYEQYF
>TRBV5-1|-|-|TRBJ2-1
TGCGCCAGCACCTTAGGCGGACAGTACAATGAGCAGTTCTTC
CASTLGGQYNEQFF
>TRBV11-2|-|-|TRBJ2-7
TGTGCCAGCAGAGCGCTAGCCCAGAGGAACTACGAGCAGTACTTC
CASRALAQRNYEQYF
>TRBV18|TRBD1|-|TRBJ2-1
TGTGCCAGCTCACCACCGGGGACAGTCCGTCGTGGTAATGAGCAGTTCTTC
CASSPPGTVRRGNEQFF
>TRBV9|-|medium-sized|TRBJ1-5
TGTGCCAGCAGCCTACAGGGTTCGTACAATCAGCCCCAGCATTTT
CASSLQGSYNQPQHF
>TRBV4-2|-|-|TRBJ2-5
TGTGCCAGCAGCCCCACAGGGAGAGGCGGAGAGACCCAGTACTTC
CASSPTGRGGETQYF
>TRBV28|-|-|TRBJ1-2
TGTGCCAGCAGTTTATCCCGGGGGGATAACTATGGCTACACCTTC
CASSLSRGDNYGYTF
>TRBV7-9|-|-|TRBJ2-2
TGTGCCAGCAGCTTTGAAGGGTGGCGGGGAGACACCGGGGAGCTGTTTTTT
CASSFEGWRGDTGELFF
>TRBV4-3|-|-|TRBJ2-7
TGCGCCAGCAGCCAAGAACATCACTACGAGCAGTACTTC
CASSQEHHYEQYF
>TRBV7-6|-|-|TRBJ2-2
TGTGCCAGCAGCCGTCCCACCGGGGAGCTGTTTTTT
CASSRPTGELFF
>TRBV7-6|TRBD2|-|TRBJ2-7
TGTGCCAGCAGCCAAGGGACTAGCGGGATCTCCTACGAGCAGTACTTC
CASSQGTSGISYEQYF
>TRBV6-4|-|-|TRBJ2-2
TGTGCCAGCAGTGACACTTTTGGTCAGGGAGCCGGGGAGCTGTTTTTT
CASSDTFGQGAGELFF
>TRBV4-3|-|-|TRBJ1-2
TGCGCCAGCAGCCAAAGCGCATTTAGGGGCGGGTATGGCTACACCTTC
CASSQSAFRGGYGYTF